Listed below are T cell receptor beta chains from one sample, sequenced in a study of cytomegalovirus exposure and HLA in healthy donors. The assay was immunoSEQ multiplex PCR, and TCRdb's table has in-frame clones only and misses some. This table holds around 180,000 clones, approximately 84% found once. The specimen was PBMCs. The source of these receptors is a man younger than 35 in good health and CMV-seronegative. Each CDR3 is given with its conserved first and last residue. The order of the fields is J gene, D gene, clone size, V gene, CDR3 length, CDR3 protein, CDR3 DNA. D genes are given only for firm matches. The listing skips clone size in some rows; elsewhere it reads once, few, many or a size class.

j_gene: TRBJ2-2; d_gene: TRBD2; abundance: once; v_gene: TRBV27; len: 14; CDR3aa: CASTLAGGGGELFF; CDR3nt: TGTGCCAGCACCCTAGCGGGAGGAGGCGGGGAGCTGTTTTTT
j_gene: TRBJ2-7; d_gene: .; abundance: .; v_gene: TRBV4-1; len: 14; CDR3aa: CASSQEGLGAEQYF; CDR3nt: TGCGCCAGCAGCCAAGAGGGGTTGGGGGCCGAGCAGTACTTC
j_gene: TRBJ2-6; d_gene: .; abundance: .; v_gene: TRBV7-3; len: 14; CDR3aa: CASKGDSGANVLTF; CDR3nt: TGTGCCAGCAAGGGGGACTCTGGGGCCAACGTCCTGACTTTC
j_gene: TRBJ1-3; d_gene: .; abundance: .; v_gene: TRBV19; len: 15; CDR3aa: CASRKGHISGNTIYF; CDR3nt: TGTGCCAGTAGAAAAGGACACATCTCTGGAAACACCATATATTTT
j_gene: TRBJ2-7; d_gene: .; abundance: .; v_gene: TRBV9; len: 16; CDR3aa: CASSPGDRHLSYEQYF; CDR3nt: TGTGCCAGCAGCCCAGGGGACCGACACCTCTCCTACGAGCAGTACTTC
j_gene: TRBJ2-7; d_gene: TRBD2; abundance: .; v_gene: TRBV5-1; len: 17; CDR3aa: CASSSTISGGAKNEQYF; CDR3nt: TGCGCCAGCAGCTCTACAATAAGCGGGGGGGCGAAAAACGAGCAGTACTTC
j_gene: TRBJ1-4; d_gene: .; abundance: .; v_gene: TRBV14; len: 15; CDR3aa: CASSPSQTTNEKLFF; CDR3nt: TGTGCCAGCAGCCCGTCTCAGACAACTAATGAAAAACTGTTTTTT
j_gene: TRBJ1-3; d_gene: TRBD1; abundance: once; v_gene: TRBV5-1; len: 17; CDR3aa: CASSTGDRGGAGNTIYF; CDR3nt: TGCGCCAGCAGCACGGGAGACAGGGGAGGTGCTGGAAACACCATATATTTT
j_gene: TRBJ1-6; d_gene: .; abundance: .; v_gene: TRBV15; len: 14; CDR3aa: CATSRDDRNSPLHF; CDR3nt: TGTGCCACCAGCAGAGATGACAGAAATTCACCCCTCCACTTT
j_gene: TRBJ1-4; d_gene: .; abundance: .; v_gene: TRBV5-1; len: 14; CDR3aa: CASRQDPTNEKLFF; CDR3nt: TGCGCCAGCAGACAGGATCCAACTAATGAAAAACTGTTTTTT
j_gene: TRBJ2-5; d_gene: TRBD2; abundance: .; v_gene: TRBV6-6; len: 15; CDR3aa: CASSLGGRYQETQYF; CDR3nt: TGTGCCAGCAGTTTGGGGGGGAGATACCAAGAGACCCAGTACTTC
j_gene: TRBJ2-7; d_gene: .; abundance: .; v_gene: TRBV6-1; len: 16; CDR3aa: CASSEAIRGALSEQYF; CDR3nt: TGTGCCAGCAGTGAAGCCATCCGGGGAGCTCTCTCGGAGCAGTACTTC
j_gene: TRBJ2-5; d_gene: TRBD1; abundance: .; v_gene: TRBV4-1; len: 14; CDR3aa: CASSLGTGKETQYF; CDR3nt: TGCGCCAGCAGCCTCGGGACAGGGAAAGAGACCCAGTACTTC
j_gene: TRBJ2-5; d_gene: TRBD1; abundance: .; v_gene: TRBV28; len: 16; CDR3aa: CASSEPQGAPRETQYF; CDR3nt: TGTGCCAGCAGCGAACCTCAGGGGGCGCCCCGGGAGACCCAGTACTTC
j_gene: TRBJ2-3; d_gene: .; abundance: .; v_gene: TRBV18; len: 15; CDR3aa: CASSPQGKGTDTQYF; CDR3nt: TGTGCCAGCTCACCACAGGGGAAGGGCACAGATACGCAGTATTTT
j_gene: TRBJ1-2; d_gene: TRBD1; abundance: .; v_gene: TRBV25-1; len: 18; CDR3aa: CASSPDVTGRFLVNGYTF; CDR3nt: TGTGCCAGCAGCCCCGACGTGACAGGGAGGTTTTTGGTGAATGGCTACACCTTC
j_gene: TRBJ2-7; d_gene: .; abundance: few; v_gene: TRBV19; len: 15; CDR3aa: CASSTPGRGTYEQYF; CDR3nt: TGTGCCAGTAGTACCCCCGGACGGGGAACCTACGAGCAGTACTTC
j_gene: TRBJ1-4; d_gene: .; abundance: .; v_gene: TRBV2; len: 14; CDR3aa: CASTGRAGNEKLFF; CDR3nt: TGTGCCAGCACTGGTAGGGCGGGAAATGAAAAACTGTTTTTT
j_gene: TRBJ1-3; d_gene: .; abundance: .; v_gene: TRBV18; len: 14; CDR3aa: CASSPGTIGNTIYF; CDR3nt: TGTGCCAGCTCACCCGGGACAATCGGAAACACCATATATTTT
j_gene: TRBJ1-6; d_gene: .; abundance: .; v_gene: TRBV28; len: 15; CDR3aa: CASSFSGVGYSPLHF; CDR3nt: TGTGCCAGCAGTTTTTCAGGGGTTGGGTATTCACCCCTCCACTTT
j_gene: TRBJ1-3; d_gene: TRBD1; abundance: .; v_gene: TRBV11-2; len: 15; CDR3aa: CASSIRDRAGNTIYF; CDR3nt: TGTGCCAGCAGCATCCGGGACAGGGCTGGAAACACCATATATTTT
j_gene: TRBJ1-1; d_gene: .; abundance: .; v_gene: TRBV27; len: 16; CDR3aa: CASPPRAEQVNTEAFF; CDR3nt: TGTGCCAGCCCACCCCGGGCGGAACAGGTGAACACTGAAGCTTTCTTT
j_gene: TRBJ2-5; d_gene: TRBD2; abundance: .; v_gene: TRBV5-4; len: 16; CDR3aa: CASSYVASGGWETQYF; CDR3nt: TGTGCCAGCAGCTATGTGGCTAGCGGGGGTTGGGAGACCCAGTACTTC
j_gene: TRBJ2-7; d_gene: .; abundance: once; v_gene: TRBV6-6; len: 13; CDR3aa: CASSYLQTYEQYF; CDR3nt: TGTGCCAGCAGTTACTTACAGACCTACGAGCAGTACTTC
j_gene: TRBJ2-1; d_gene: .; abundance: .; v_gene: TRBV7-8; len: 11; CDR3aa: CASSLGPEQFF; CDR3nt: TGTGCCAGCAGCTTAGGGCCTGAGCAGTTCTTC
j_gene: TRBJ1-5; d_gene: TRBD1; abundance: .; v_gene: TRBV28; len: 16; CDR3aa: CASRVTGIISGQPQHF; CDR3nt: TGTGCCAGCAGAGTGACAGGGATCATCTCAGGTCAGCCCCAGCATTTT
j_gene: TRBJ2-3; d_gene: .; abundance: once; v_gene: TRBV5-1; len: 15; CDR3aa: CASSLEAASTDTQYF; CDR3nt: TGCGCCAGCAGCTTGGAAGCGGCTAGCACAGATACGCAGTATTTT
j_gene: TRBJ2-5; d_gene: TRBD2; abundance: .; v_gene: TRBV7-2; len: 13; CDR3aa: CASSLGEGGSQYF; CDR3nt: TGTGCCAGCAGCTTAGGAGAGGGAGGGTCCCAGTACTTC
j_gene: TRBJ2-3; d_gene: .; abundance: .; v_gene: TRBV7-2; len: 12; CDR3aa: CASSPFRDKQYF; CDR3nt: TGTGCCAGCAGCCCGTTCCGGGACAAGCAGTATTTT